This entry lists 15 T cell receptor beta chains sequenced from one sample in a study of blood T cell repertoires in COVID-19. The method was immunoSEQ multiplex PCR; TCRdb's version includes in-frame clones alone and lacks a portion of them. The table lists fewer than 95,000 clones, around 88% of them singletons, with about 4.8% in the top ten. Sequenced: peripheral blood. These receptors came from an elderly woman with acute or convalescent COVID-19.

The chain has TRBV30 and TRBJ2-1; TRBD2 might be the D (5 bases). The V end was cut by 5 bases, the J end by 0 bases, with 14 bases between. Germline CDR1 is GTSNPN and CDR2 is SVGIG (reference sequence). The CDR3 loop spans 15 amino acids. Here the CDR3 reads CAWSRDLSSYNEQFF. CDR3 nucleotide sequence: TGTGCCTGGTCGAGGGATCTGAGCTCCTACAATGAGCAGTTCTTC.

In DNA form, the CDR3 reads TGTGCCAGTAGTATAAGGGGGACAGGGAACACTGAAGCTTTCTTT. Its translation: CASSIRGTGNTEAFF. The chain recombines TRBV19 with TRBJ1-1; 8 bases line up with TRBD1. Germline V gene lookup returns CDR1 LNHDA and CDR2 SQIVND (reference sequence). The V gene end was trimmed by 2 bases and the J gene end by 1 base; junction bases not matched to a gene: 3. This CDR3 is 15 amino acids long. Together with reference TRBV19 and TRBJ1-1, the CDR3 gives the full variable domain: DGGITQSPKYLFRKEGQNVTLSCEQNLNHDAMYWYRQDPGQGLRLIYYSQIVNDFQKGDIAEGYSVSREKKESFPLTVTSAQKNPTAFYLCASSIRGTGNTEAFFGQGTRLTVV.

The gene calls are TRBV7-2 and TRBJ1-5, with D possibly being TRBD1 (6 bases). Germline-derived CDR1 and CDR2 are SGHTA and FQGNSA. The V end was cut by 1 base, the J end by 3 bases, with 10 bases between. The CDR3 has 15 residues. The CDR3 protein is CASSLGTGYNQPQHF. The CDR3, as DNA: TGTGCCAGCAGCTTAGGTACAGGGTACAATCAGCCCCAGCATTTT.

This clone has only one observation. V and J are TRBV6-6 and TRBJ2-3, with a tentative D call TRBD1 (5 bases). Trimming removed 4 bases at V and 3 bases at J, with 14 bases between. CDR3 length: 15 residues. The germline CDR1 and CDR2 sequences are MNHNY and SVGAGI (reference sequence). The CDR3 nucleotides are TGTGCCAGCAGTTCCATGGGGCTGGAAACAGATACGCAGTATTTT. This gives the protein CASSSMGLETDTQYF.

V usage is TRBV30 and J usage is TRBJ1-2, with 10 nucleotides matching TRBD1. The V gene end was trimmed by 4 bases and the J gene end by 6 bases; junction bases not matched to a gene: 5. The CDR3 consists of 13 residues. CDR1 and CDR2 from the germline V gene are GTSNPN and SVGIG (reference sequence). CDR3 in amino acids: CAWTLDRGHGYTF. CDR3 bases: TGTGCCTGGACCCTCGACAGGGGGCATGGCTACACCTTC.

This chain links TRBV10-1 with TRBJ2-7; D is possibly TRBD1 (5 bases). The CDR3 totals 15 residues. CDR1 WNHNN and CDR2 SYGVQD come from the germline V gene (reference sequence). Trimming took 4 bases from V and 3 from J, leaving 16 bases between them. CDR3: CASSGPTVKIYEQYF. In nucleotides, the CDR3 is TGCGCCAGCAGTGGTCCGACAGTGAAAATCTACGAGCAGTACTTC.

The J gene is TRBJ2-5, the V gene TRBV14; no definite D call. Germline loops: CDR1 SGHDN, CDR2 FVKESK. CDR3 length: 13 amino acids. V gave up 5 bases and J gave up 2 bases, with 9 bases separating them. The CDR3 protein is CASSAGFQETQYF. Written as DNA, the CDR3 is TGTGCCAGCAGCGCAGGTTTTCAAGAGACCCAGTACTTC. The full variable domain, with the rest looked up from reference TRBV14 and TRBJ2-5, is EAGVTQFPSHSVIEKGQTVTLRCDPISGHDNLYWYRRVMGKEIKFLLHFVKESKQDESGMPNNRFLAERTGGTYSTLKVQPAELEDSGVYFCASSAGFQETQYFGPGTRLLVL.

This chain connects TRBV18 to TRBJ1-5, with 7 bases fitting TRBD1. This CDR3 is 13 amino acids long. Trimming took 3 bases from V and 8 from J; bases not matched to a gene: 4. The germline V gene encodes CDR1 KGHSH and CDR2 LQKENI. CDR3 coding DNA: TGTGCCAGCTCACCCAACAGGGGAGAGCCCCAGCATTTT. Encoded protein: CASSPNRGEPQHF.

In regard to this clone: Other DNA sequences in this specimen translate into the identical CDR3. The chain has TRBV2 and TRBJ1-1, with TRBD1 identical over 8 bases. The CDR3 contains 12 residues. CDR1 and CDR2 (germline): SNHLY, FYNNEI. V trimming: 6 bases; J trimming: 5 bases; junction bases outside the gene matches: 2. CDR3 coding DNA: TGTGCCAGCAGGAGACAGGGGACTGAAGCTTTCTTT. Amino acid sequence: CASRRQGTEAFF.

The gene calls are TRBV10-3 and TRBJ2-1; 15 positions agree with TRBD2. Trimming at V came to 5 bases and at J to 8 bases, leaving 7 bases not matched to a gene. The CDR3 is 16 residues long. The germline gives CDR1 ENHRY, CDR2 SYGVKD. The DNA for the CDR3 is TGTGCCATCAGTCCCCGGACTAGCGGGGGGGCGGATGAGCAGTTCTTC. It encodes CAISPRTSGGADEQFF.

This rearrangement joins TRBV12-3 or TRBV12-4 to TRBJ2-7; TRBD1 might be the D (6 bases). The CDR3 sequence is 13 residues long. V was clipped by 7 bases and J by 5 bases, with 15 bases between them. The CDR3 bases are TGTGCCAGCACTTCGAGGGGGAAGAACGAGCAGTACTTC. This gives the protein CASTSRGKNEQYF.

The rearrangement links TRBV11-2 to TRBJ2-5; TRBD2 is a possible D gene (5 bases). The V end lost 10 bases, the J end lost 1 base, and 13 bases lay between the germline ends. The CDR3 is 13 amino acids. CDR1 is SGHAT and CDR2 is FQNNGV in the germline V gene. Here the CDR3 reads CATGVELQETQYF. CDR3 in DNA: TGTGCCACCGGGGTCGAGCTCCAAGAGACCCAGTACTTC.

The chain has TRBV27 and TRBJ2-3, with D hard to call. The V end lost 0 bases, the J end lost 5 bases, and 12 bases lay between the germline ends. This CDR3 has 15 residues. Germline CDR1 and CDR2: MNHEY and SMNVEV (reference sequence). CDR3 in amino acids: CASSLSAGGKDTQYF. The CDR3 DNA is TGTGCCAGCAGTTTATCCGCAGGTGGTAAAGATACGCAGTATTTT.

Written as DNA, the CDR3 is TGTGCCAGCAGCTTATCAGGGGGAGTTCAGTTCTACGAGCAGTACTTC. It yields the protein CASSLSGGVQFYEQYF. The chain carries TRBV7-8 and TRBJ2-7; 7 positions match TRBD1. Germline assignment: CDR1 SGHVS and CDR2 FQNEAQ. Trimming took 2 bases from V and 3 from J; bases not matched to a gene: 10. This CDR3 has 16 amino acids.

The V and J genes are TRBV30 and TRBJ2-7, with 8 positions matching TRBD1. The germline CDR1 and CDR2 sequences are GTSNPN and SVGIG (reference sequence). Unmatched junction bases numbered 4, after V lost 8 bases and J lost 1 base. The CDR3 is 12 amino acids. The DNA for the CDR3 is TGTGCCCTTGGGACAGGATCCTACGAGCAGTACTTC. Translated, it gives CALGTGSYEQYF.